Presented here are 25 T cell receptor beta chains from one specimen sequenced in a study of T-cell memory formation after mild COVID-19. TCRdb recomputed calls from the 5' RACE reads with MiXCR, one row per CDR3 protein. The table lists some 48,000 distinct CDR3 sequences, less than 15% of them singletons, with over 20% in the top ten. The material sequenced was PBMCs or a T cell subset sorted from them (not recorded which). These TCRs come from a man younger than 35 who had mild COVID-19 (a few samples of this study predate the infection). Cell type and time point are not known.

On this clonotype: Possible read error: a much larger clone is one base away. This chain connects TRBV12-3 or TRBV12-4 to TRBJ1-1, with a tentative D call TRBD1 (6 bases). Trimming took 4 bases from V and 1 from J, leaving 10 bases between them. CDR3 size: 14 residues. CDR3 sequence reads: CASSSGQWNTEAFF. The CDR3 DNA reads as TGTGCCAGCAGTTCCGGACAGTGGAACACTGAAGCTTTCTTT.

There are many counts of this clonotype. The chain's CDR3 is CASSYGQDRYEQYF. The CDR3 DNA reads TGTGCCAGCAGTTATGGCCAGGACAGATACGAGCAGTACTTC. The chain joins TRBV6-6 to TRBJ2-7; perhaps TRBD1 as D (6 bases). V was trimmed by 3 bases and J by 4 bases, leaving 13 bases between them. The CDR3 spans 14 residues. Germline V gene lookup returns CDR1 MNHNY and CDR2 SVGAGI (reference sequence).

This chain connects TRBV6-2 or TRBV6-3 to TRBJ2-5; D possibly corresponds to TRBD1 (5 bases). The CDR3 extends over 13 amino acids. Germline CDR1 reads MNHEY; CDR2 reads SVGEGT. Trimming shortened V by 3 bases and J by 7 bases, and 12 bases separated the two germline ends. This CDR3 is CASSYSRVWTQYF. The CDR3 DNA reads as TGTGCCAGCAGTTATTCCAGGGTATGGACCCAGTACTTC.

The chain carries TRBV12-3 or TRBV12-4 and TRBJ1-6, with D perhaps matching TRBD1 (5 bases). The CDR3 is made up of 15 amino acids. Between the trimmed V and J ends, which lost 0 bases and 7 bases, there was a span of 10 bases. This CDR3 is CASSLAWGRNSPLHF. In nucleotides, the CDR3 is TGTGCCAGCAGTTTAGCATGGGGGAGGAATTCACCCCTCCACTTT.

This clonotype appeared a few times. The V call is TRBV4-3, the J call TRBJ2-2; D is unclear. Trimming took off 3 bases at V and 4 bases at J, with 12 bases between the two ends. Germline CDR1 LGHNA, CDR2 YSLEER. The CDR3 totals 15 residues. In nucleotides, the CDR3 is TGCGCCAGCAGCCAGGAGACGATGATCACCGGGGAGCTGTTTTTT. Protein sequence: CASSQETMITGELFF.

The chain uses TRBV6-5 and TRBJ2-5; tentatively, D is TRBD1 or TRBD2 (5 bases each). Germline CDR1 reads MNHEY; CDR2 reads SVGAGI. V was clipped by 0 bases and J by 5 bases, with 13 bases between them. CDR3 length: 15 amino acids. The CDR3 bases are TGTGCCAGCAGTTACTCAGGGGCGGGTGGGGAGACCCAGTACTTC. Residues: CASSYSGAGGETQYF.

There are many counts of this clonotype. This chain links TRBV4-2 with TRBJ2-1; a possible D gene is TRBD2 (5 bases). CDR1 and CDR2 (germline): LGHNA, YNFKEQ. The V and J ends lost 4 bases and 4 bases respectively, with 14 bases between them. The CDR3 loop spans 15 amino acids. The CDR3 coding sequence is TGTGCCAGCAGCCCTAGTCAGGAGCGGTACAATGAGCAGTTCTTC. Translating gives CASSPSQERYNEQFF.

Only a few counts were recorded for this clonotype. This chain links TRBV7-6 with TRBJ2-1; 7 bases are shared with TRBD1. There are 16 residues in the CDR3. Looked up from germline, CDR1 is SGHVS and CDR2 is FNYEAQ. Losses at the gene ends were 5 bases for V and 0 bases for J; bases not matched to a gene: 7. For the CDR3, the DNA is TGTGCCAGCAGCCCTCTAGGGGGCCACTCCTACAATGAGCAGTTCTTC. This sequence encodes CASSPLGGHSYNEQFF. The full variable domain, its missing parts supplied by reference TRBV7-6 and TRBJ2-1, is GAGVSQSPRYKVTKRGQDVALRCDPISGHVSLYWYRQALGQGPEFLTYFNYEAQQDKSGLPNDRFSAERPEGSISTLTIQRTEQRDSAMYRCASSPLGGHSYNEQFFGPGTRLTVL.

V gene TRBV5-4 combines with J gene TRBJ1-1; TRBD1 is a possible D gene (5 bases). V was pared by 0 bases and J by 0 bases, with 9 bases between. CDR1 is SGHNT, CDR2 YYREEE, per germline (reference sequence). This CDR3 contains 15 residues. As DNA, the CDR3 is TGTGCCAGCAGCTTGGCCTCAGGGATGAACACTGAAGCTTTCTTT. Translation: CASSLASGMNTEAFF.

This chain uses TRBV7-9 with TRBJ1-1; D is perhaps TRBD1 (6 bases). Deletions cut 3 bases from V and 10 bases from J, with 15 bases between. The CDR3 spans 13 residues. In germline, CDR1 is SEHNR, CDR2 FQNEAQ (reference sequence). The CDR3 coding sequence is TGTGCCAGCAGCTTCGCAGAGGGGGTGGCAGCTTTCTTT. Amino acid sequence: CASSFAEGVAAFF.

This clonotype was counted between two and nine times. The rearrangement links TRBV29-1 to TRBJ2-3; 13 bases agree with TRBD2. J lost 4 bases, V lost 6 bases, and 1 base had no gene match. The V gene's germline CDR1 is SQVTM and CDR2 ANQGSEA. This CDR3 has 13 amino acids. The CDR3: CSVGLAGADTQYF. The CDR3 nucleotides are TGCAGCGTCGGACTAGCGGGGGCAGATACGCAGTATTTT.

In this sample, this clonotype turned up many times. This rearrangement joins TRBV3-1 to TRBJ2-4; 7 nucleotides align to TRBD2. The CDR3 is 16 amino acids. V lost 5 bases to trimming and J lost 7 bases; unmatched junction nucleotides: 14. Germline assignment: CDR1 LGHDT and CDR2 YNNKEL (reference sequence). This CDR3 is CASSGRDRGGWNIQYF. The CDR3 DNA reads TGTGCCAGCAGCGGTCGGGACCGCGGGGGATGGAACATTCAGTACTTC.

This clonotype was counted ten times or more. J is TRBJ1-6 and V is TRBV7-2, with D uncertain. Germline V gives CDR1 SGHTA, CDR2 FQGNSA. V shed 5 bases and J shed 4 bases, with 12 bases lying between them. The CDR3 runs to 15 residues. DNA for the CDR3: TGTGCCAGCAGCCCCCCCATGCAGTATAATTCACCCCTCCACTTT. Protein sequence: CASSPPMQYNSPLHF.

V usage is TRBV4-3 and J usage is TRBJ2-1, with TRBD2 matching over 10 bases. CDR1 is LGHNA and CDR2 is YSLEER in the germline V gene. This CDR3 has 15 amino acids. J gave up 4 bases and V 8 bases, and 8 bases lay outside the gene matches. The CDR3 DNA reads as TGCGCCAGCGGGTGGGGACTAGCGACTTACAATGAGCAGTTCTTC. Its translation is CASGWGLATYNEQFF.

In this sample, this clonotype turned up many times. The rearrangement links TRBV27 to TRBJ2-2; D uncertain. This CDR3 has 13 residues. Between the trimmed V and J ends, which lost 2 bases and 7 bases, there was a span of 8 bases. Germline assignment: CDR1 MNHEY and CDR2 SMNVEV (reference sequence). The CDR3 coding sequence is TGTGCCAGCAGTTTAAATGGGCACGGGGAGCTGTTTTTT. It codes for CASSLNGHGELFF.

This clonotype was detected only a few times. The chain has TRBV10-1 and TRBJ2-1, with D maybe TRBD1 (6 bases). Deletions cut 0 bases from V and 3 bases from J, with 15 bases between. The CDR3 has 17 amino acids. Per the germline V gene, CDR1 is WNHNN and CDR2 is SYGVQD (reference sequence). The CDR3 sequence: CASSESRQATNYNEQFF. DNA for the CDR3: TGCGCCAGCAGTGAGTCCCGACAGGCCACCAACTACAATGAGCAGTTCTTC.

V is TRBV28 and J is TRBJ2-7, with TRBD1 identical over 7 bases. J gave up 9 bases and V 6 bases, and 8 bases lay outside the gene matches. This CDR3 contains 12 residues. Germline CDR1 and CDR2: MDHEN and SYDVKM. The CDR3, as DNA: TGTGCCAGCAGCACGACAGGGTTGCGGCAGTACGTC. Amino acid sequence: CASSTTGLRQYV.

This clonotype was recorded many times. V gene TRBV5-1 combines with J gene TRBJ2-1; TRBD1 or TRBD2 may be the D gene (5 bases each). Germline loops: CDR1 SGHRS, CDR2 YFSETQ. CDR3 length: 16 amino acids. Deletions cut 3 bases from V and 6 bases from J, with 19 bases between. The CDR3 DNA follows: TGCGCCAGCAGCTCCTACGGGACGGAGAGTGGCAATGAGCAGTTCTTC. This codes for CASSSYGTESGNEQFF.

This clonotype was observed many times. V usage is TRBV5-1 and J usage is TRBJ2-7; D perhaps matches TRBD1 (6 bases). The CDR3 contains 16 residues. V was trimmed by 2 bases and J by 2 bases, leaving 17 bases between them. Germline CDR1 is SGHRS and CDR2 is YFSETQ. The CDR3 protein is CASSFLLETGPYEQYF. In nucleotides, the CDR3 is TGCGCCAGCAGCTTTCTCCTGGAGACAGGACCCTACGAGCAGTACTTC. The full variable domain, in which reference TRBV5-1 and TRBJ2-7 provide the parts outside the CDR3, is KAGVTQTPRYLIKTRGQQVTLSCSPISGHRSVSWYQQTPGQGLQFLFEYFSETQRNKGNFPGRFSGRQFSNSRSEMNVSTLELGDSALYLCASSFLLETGPYEQYFGPGTRLTVT.

This clonotype was recorded only once. The chain has TRBV7-2 and TRBJ1-2; 9 bases line up with TRBD1. The CDR3 has 14 residues. V dropped 6 bases and J dropped 4; count of bases not matched to a gene: 6. Germline CDR1 SGHTA, CDR2 FQGNSA. The DNA for the CDR3 is TGTGCCAGCAGAAACAGGGGGCTAGGCTATGGCTACACCTTC. It is translated as CASRNRGLGYGYTF. Using reference TRBV7-2 and TRBJ1-2 for the parts outside the CDR3, the full variable domain is GAGVSQSPSNKVTEKGKDVELRCDPISGHTALYWYRQSLGQGLEFLIYFQGNSAPDKSGLPSDRFSAERTGGSVSTLTIQRTQQEDSAVYLCASRNRGLGYGYTFGSGTRLTVV.

This clonotype was counted a few times. The chain couples TRBV7-9 to TRBJ2-4, with 7 positions matching TRBD2. Germline CDR1 reads SEHNR; CDR2 reads FQNEAQ (reference sequence). Trimming at V came to 4 bases and at J to 9 bases, leaving 12 bases not matched to a gene. There are 15 residues in the CDR3. The CDR3 region is CASSSRVLGGGIQYF. For the CDR3, the DNA is TGTGCCAGCAGCTCTAGGGTGCTGGGGGGGGGCATTCAGTACTTC.

This chain joins TRBV11-2 and TRBJ2-5, with D uncertain. Trimming cost V 0 bases and J 6 bases, with 11 bases left between them. The germline CDR1 and CDR2 sequences are SGHAT and FQNNGV. The CDR3 runs to 14 residues. CDR3 in DNA: TGTGCCAGCAGCTTAGACGGACCCTCTCAGACCCAGTACTTC. Translation: CASSLDGPSQTQYF.

This chain links TRBV5-1 with TRBJ2-1; 8 positions match TRBD2. J gave up 4 bases and V 7 bases, and 7 bases lay outside the gene matches. The V gene's germline CDR1 is SGHRS and CDR2 YFSETQ. CDR3 length: 14 amino acids. The CDR3 reads CASYTGGTYNEQFF. The CDR3 DNA follows: TGCGCCAGCTATACGGGGGGGACTTACAATGAGCAGTTCTTC.

This clonotype has a handful of counts. The rearrangement links TRBV20-1 to TRBJ1-1; tentatively, D is TRBD1 (5 bases). This CDR3 is 12 amino acids long. Trimming took 6 bases from V and 6 from J, leaving 14 bases between them. Germline V gives CDR1 DFQATT, CDR2 SNEGSKA (reference sequence). The CDR3 is CSAPSGGAEAFF. For the CDR3, the DNA is TGCAGTGCCCCCTCCGGGGGGGCTGAAGCTTTCTTT.

At least ten counts were recorded for this clonotype. This chain links TRBV7-2 with TRBJ2-1; unclear D gene. Germline V gene lookup returns CDR1 SGHTA and CDR2 FQGNSA. The length of the CDR3 is 16 residues. V lost 5 bases, J lost 4 bases, and 18 bases lay in between. The CDR3 sequence is CASSQDGSSVYNEQFF. CDR3 bases: TGTGCCAGCAGCCAAGATGGGTCAAGCGTGTACAATGAGCAGTTCTTC.